This T cell receptor beta chain is drawn from a study of blood T cells in healthy people across ages. Worth noting for this clonotype: The antigen remains undetermined.

Germline V gene data show CDR1 as SGHTA and CDR2 as FQGNSA. The length of the CDR3 is 17 residues. J was trimmed by 4 bases and V by 3 bases; bases with no gene match: 10. With a J-beta primer mix and a sample-barcoded 5' primer, a second PCR ran roughly 7 to 11 cycles. TCRdb itself ran the 5' RACE reads through MiXCR, one entry per CDR3 protein. The sample carries some 850,000 distinct CDR3 sequences, about 26% recorded once. General study results and limits: Donors of long life had a larger count of naive CD4+ cells and greater diversity than aged donors.

The sample also formed part of further work on T cells of mothers and their children.

The chain couples TRBV7-2 to TRBJ2-1; 9 nucleotides line up with TRBD1. The source is a boy younger than 18 in good health. Sequencing was carried out using blood. The CDR3 coding sequence is TGTGCCAGCAGCTTCACCCGCGGACAGGGGTTATACAATGAGCAGTTCTTC. Translation: CASSFTRGQGLYNEQFF. Full variable domain (missing parts from reference TRBV7-2 and TRBJ2-1): GAGVSQSPSNKVTEKGKDVELRCDPISGHTALYWYRQSLGQGLEFLIYFQGNSAPDKSGLPSDRFSAERTGGSVSTLTIQRTQQEDSAVYLCASSFTRGQGLYNEQFFGPGTRLTVL.